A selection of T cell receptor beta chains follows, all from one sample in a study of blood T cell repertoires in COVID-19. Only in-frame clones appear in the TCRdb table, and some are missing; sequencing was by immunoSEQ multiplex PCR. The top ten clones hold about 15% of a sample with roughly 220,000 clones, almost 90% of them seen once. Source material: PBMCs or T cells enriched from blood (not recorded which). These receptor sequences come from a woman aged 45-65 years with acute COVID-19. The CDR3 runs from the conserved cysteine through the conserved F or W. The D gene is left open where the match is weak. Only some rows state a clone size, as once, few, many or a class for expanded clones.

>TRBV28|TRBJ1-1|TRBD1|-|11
TGTGCCAGCAGTCTGGACAGGGAAGCTTTCTTT
CASSLDREAFF
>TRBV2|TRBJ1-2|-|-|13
TGTGCCAGCAGTGAGGACAAGAACTATGGCTACACCTTC
CASSEDKNYGYTF
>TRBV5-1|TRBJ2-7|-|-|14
TGCGCCAGCAGCCTAACAGGGCTCTCCTACGAGCAGTACTTC
CASSLTGLSYEQYF
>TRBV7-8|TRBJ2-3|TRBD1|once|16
TGTGCCAGCAGCCGCCAAACGACAGGGATTACAGATACGCAGTATTTT
CASSRQTTGITDTQYF
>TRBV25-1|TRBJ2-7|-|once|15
TGTGCCAGCAGTGAAATCGGGACACCGCCTGACGAGCAGTACTTC
CASSEIGTPPDEQYF
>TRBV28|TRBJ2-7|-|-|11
TGTGCCAGCAGTTTTCGGGGAATCATGTACTTC
CASSFRGIMYF
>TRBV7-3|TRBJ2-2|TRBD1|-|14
TGTGCCAGCAGCTTAGGGACAGGGGCCGGGGAGCTGTTTTTT
CASSLGTGAGELFF
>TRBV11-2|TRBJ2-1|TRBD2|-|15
TGTGCCAGCAGCGCGACTAGCGGGATAAATAATGAGCAGTTCTTC
CASSATSGINNEQFF
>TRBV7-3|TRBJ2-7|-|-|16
TGTGCCAGCAGCCCGTTACTGTCGGCAGGTCCGAACGAGCAGTACTTC
CASSPLLSAGPNEQYF
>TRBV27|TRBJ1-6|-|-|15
TGTGCCAGCAGTTTACGACAGGACCATAATTCACCCCTCCACTTT
CASSLRQDHNSPLHF
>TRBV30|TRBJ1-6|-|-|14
TGTGCCTGGAGTGAAGGGCAGGGGAGGGCACCCCTCCACTTT
CAWSEGQGRAPLHF
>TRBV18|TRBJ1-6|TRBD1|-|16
TGTGCCAGCTCCCCCCCCGCAGGGGGCGGTTATTCACCCCTCCACTTT
CASSPPAGGGYSPLHF
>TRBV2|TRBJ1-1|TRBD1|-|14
TGTGCCAGCACACTCCAGGGGGCAGTCACTGAAGCTTTCTTT
CASTLQGAVTEAFF
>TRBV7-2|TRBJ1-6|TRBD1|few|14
TGTGCCAGCAGCACCGGACAGGGGCGCTCACCCCTCCACTTT
CASSTGQGRSPLHF
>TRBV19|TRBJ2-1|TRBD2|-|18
TGTGCCAGTAGTATAGACGGCGGGGAACTAGCGGTATACAATGAGCAGTTCTTC
CASSIDGGELAVYNEQFF
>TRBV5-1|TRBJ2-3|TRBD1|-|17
TGCGCCAGCAGCATTTCCGGGACAGGGCCTTCAGGAGATACGCAGTATTTT
CASSISGTGPSGDTQYF
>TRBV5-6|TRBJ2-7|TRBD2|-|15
TGTGCCAGCAGCTTGGGACTAGCGGGGGTCTACGAGCAGTACTTC
CASSLGLAGVYEQYF
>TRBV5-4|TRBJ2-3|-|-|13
TGTGCCAGCAGCCAACTACCCACAGATACGCAGTATTTT
CASSQLPTDTQYF